Presented here are 18 T cell receptor beta chains from one specimen sequenced in a study of beta chain features in type 1 diabetes. The whole isolated RNA underwent reverse transcription, so sequencing captured expressed TCRB transcripts. This table comes from immunoSEQ multiplex PCR, and its TCRdb copy is limited to in-frame clones, with some not included. The data hold just over 600,000 clones, with 15% to 19% observed a single time. Material: naive CD4+ T cells from blood. These receptors all stem from a man younger than 35 in good health.

There are a few counts of this clone. V gene TRBV19 combines with J gene TRBJ2-3, with 10 positions matching TRBD1. The V gene end was trimmed by 5 bases and the J gene end by 7 bases; junction bases not matched to a gene: 3. The CDR3 has 13 residues. The germline gives CDR1 LNHDA, CDR2 SQIVND (reference sequence). In DNA, the CDR3 is TGTGCCAGTAGTGGGACAGGGGAGTATACGCAGTATTTT. This codes for CASSGTGEYTQYF.

V is TRBV4-1 and J is TRBJ2-1, with 11 bases fitting TRBD2. The V segment lost 1 base and the J segment 9 bases; nucleotides outside the gene matches: 8. CDR1 and CDR2 (germline): MGHRA, YSYEKL. This CDR3 contains 16 residues. The CDR3 here is CASSQVVTSGSGEQFF. The CDR3 bases are TGCGCCAGCAGCCAAGTTGTAACTAGCGGGAGCGGTGAGCAGTTCTTC.

The chain links TRBV7-2 to TRBJ2-3; 7 bases align to TRBD2. The CDR3 extends over 14 amino acids. The V segment lost 5 bases and the J segment 5 bases; nucleotides outside the gene matches: 7. Germline V CDR1 and CDR2: SGHTA, FQGNSA. This CDR3 reads CASSERGGLDTQYF. The CDR3 coding sequence is TGTGCCAGCAGCGAGCGGGGAGGCTTAGATACGCAGTATTTT.

The V and J genes are TRBV5-1 and TRBJ2-7, with 7 bases identical to TRBD1. Germline V lookup: CDR1 SGHRS, CDR2 YFSETQ. This CDR3 is 15 amino acids long. J gave up 3 bases and V 0 bases, and 6 bases lay outside the gene matches. The CDR3 coding sequence is TGCGCCAGCAGCTTGGGGGACAGCCACCTCTACGAGCAGTACTTC. Protein sequence: CASSLGDSHLYEQYF.

J is TRBJ2-1 and V is TRBV4-1; the D is unclear. The V end was cut by 2 bases, the J end by 4 bases, with 12 bases between. The CDR3 covers 15 residues. Per germline, CDR1 MGHRA and CDR2 YSYEKL. The CDR3 loop reads CASSQPVGRYNEQFF. The CDR3 DNA sequence: TGCGCCAGCAGCCAACCGGTCGGACGGTACAATGAGCAGTTCTTC.

This clone was seen a few times. This rearrangement joins TRBV6-6 to TRBJ2-2; TRBD1 matches at 7 bases. CDR3 length: 15 amino acids. Germline V gene data show CDR1 as MNHNY and CDR2 as SVGAGI (reference sequence). The V gene end was trimmed by 5 bases and the J gene end by 5 bases; junction bases not matched to a gene: 8. As DNA, the CDR3 is TGTGCCAGCAGTCCGACGACAGGGAAAACCGGGGAGCTGTTTTTT. This gives the protein CASSPTTGKTGELFF.

The chain is built from TRBV23-1 and TRBJ2-1, with D unresolved. TRBV23-1 is an open reading frame whose function is uncertain. The CDR3 consists of 13 residues. Trimming stripped 7 bases from V and 5 bases from J, with 12 bases between. This CDR3 is CASNHLNHNEQFF. CDR3 DNA sequence: TGCGCCAGCAACCACTTAAATCACAATGAGCAGTTCTTC.

This clone was detected only a few times. The chain carries TRBV18 and TRBJ1-1, with TRBD1 identical over 9 bases. CDR1 is KGHSH, CDR2 LQKENI, per germline. The V and J ends lost 4 bases and 1 base, in that order; junction bases with no gene match: 1. The CDR3 runs to 14 residues. The CDR3 sequence: CASSQGQGNTEAFF. The CDR3 DNA reads as TGTGCCAGCTCACAGGGACAGGGGAACACTGAAGCTTTCTTT.

This chain joins TRBV4-3 and TRBJ2-1; D call uncertain. The length of the CDR3 is 12 residues. The ends were cut back, 4 bases at V and 5 bases at J, with 6 bases in the middle. Germline values: CDR1 LGHNA, CDR2 YSLEER. CDR3 amino acids: CASSRTNNEQFF. The DNA of the CDR3 is TGCGCCAGCAGCCGAACAAACAATGAGCAGTTCTTC.

The chain links TRBV9 to TRBJ1-2; no clear D. V was trimmed by 5 bases and J by 7 bases, leaving 21 bases between them. CDR3 size: 15 residues. Germline CDR1 reads SGDLS; CDR2 reads YYNGEE. The DNA for the CDR3 is TGTGCCAGCAGTGCCCCGGGATCCAGCGAGGCTGGCTACACCTTC. This encodes CASSAPGSSEAGYTF.

This clone came up a few times. The same CDR3 also results from other DNA sequences found in this sample. The DNA for the CDR3 is TGTGCCAGCTCACCAGACAGGAGCTCCTACAATGAGCAGTTCTTC. Protein sequence: CASSPDRSSYNEQFF. The rearrangement joins TRBV18 to TRBJ2-1; TRBD1 might be the D (6 bases). CDR3 length: 15 residues. V was cut by 2 bases and J by 0 bases, with 8 bases left in between. Germline V gives CDR1 KGHSH, CDR2 LQKENI.

The table lists this clone with a few counts. The chain employs TRBV7-2 and TRBJ1-1; D is undetermined. The CDR3 totals 14 residues. The germline CDR1 and CDR2 sequences are SGHTA and FQGNSA. Trimming left V 1 base short and J 5 bases short, with 11 bases between. CDR3 sequence (DNA): TGTGCCAGCAGCTTAGTTCCGGGAAAGACTGAAGCTTTCTTT. Translating gives CASSLVPGKTEAFF.

This clone came up a few times. This chain joins TRBV4-3 and TRBJ1-2; no reliable D call. This CDR3 is 15 amino acids long. V was cut by 3 bases and J by 0 bases, with 11 bases left in between. The germline gives CDR1 LGHNA, CDR2 YSLEER. CDR3 loop: CASSQEGRPNYGYTF. The CDR3 DNA is TGCGCCAGCAGCCAGGAAGGCAGACCTAACTATGGCTACACCTTC.

This rearrangement joins TRBV13 to TRBJ1-1; the D is unclear. CDR1 and CDR2 from the germline V gene are PRHDT and FYEKMQ (reference sequence). This CDR3 has 11 amino acids. Trimming pared 5 bases from V and 7 bases from J, leaving 8 bases between. CDR3: CASSLPNEAFF. In nucleotides, the CDR3 is TGTGCCAGCAGCCTCCCCAATGAAGCTTTCTTT.

This sequence joins TRBV7-2 and TRBJ1-2; no firm D call. This CDR3 spans 15 amino acids. CDR1 and CDR2 from the germline V gene are SGHTA and FQGNSA. Trimming left V 4 bases short and J 5 bases short, with 17 bases between. The CDR3: CASSSKRATVYGYTF. Here the CDR3 DNA reads TGTGCCAGCAGCTCCAAAAGGGCCACTGTGTATGGCTACACCTTC.

The chain combines TRBV28 with TRBJ1-2, with D possibly matching TRBD1 (6 bases). CDR3 size: 12 residues. Germline V gives CDR1 MDHEN, CDR2 SYDVKM. Trimming removed 7 bases from V and 5 bases from J, with 11 bases in between. CDR3 in amino acids: CASTTGQYGYTF. The CDR3 bases are TGTGCCAGCACAACAGGGCAGTATGGCTACACCTTC.

The chain is built from TRBV28 and TRBJ1-5; D is ambiguous. Trimming removed 0 bases at V and 1 base at J, with 7 bases between. The CDR3 is 15 residues long. Germline CDR1 is MDHEN and CDR2 is SYDVKM. CDR3 sequence reads: CASSLWRGSNQPQHF. CDR3 bases: TGTGCCAGCAGTTTATGGCGGGGAAGCAATCAGCCCCAGCATTTT.

V gene TRBV4-3 combines with J gene TRBJ2-1; 11 bases map to TRBD2. The CDR3 consists of 17 residues. Germline lookup yields CDR1 LGHNA and CDR2 YSLEER. Losses at the gene ends were 0 bases for V and 7 bases for J; bases not matched to a gene: 8. The DNA of the CDR3 is TGCGCCAGCAGCCAAGAATCGAGACTAGCGGGATCGAATGAGCAGTTCTTC. Translated, it gives CASSQESRLAGSNEQFF.